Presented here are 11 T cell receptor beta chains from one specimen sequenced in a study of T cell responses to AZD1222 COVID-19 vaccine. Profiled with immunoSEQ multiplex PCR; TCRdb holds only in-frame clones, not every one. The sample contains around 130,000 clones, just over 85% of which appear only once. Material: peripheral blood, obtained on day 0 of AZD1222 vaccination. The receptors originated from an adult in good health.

DNA of the CDR3: TGCGCCAGCAGCTTGTTCGGGAGTGAAAAACTGTTTTTT. It encodes CASSLFGSEKLFF. The chain joins TRBV5-1 to TRBJ1-4; D is unclear. CDR1 is SGHRS and CDR2 is YFSETQ in the germline V gene. V lost 1 base to trimming and J lost 7 bases, with 8 bases between them. The CDR3 is made up of 13 amino acids.

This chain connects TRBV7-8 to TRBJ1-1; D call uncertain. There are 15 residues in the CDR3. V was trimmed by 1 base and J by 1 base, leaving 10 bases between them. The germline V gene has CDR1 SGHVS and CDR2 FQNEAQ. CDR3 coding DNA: TGTGCCAGCAGCTTAGGGATTTCGGGGAACACTGAAGCTTTCTTT. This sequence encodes CASSLGISGNTEAFF.

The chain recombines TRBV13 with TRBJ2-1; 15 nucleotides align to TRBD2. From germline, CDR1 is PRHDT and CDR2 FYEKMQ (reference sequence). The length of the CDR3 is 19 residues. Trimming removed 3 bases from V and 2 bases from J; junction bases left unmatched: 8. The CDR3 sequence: CASSFGGLAGGGAYNEQFF. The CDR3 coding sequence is TGTGCCAGCAGCTTCGGGGGACTAGCGGGAGGTGGGGCCTACAATGAGCAGTTCTTC.

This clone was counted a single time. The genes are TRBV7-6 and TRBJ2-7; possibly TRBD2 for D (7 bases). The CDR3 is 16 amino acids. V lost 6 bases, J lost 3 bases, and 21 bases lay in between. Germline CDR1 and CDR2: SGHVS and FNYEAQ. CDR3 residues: CASSLGSGTNNYEQYF. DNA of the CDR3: TGTGCCAGCAGTCTAGGGAGCGGGACAAACAACTACGAGCAGTACTTC.

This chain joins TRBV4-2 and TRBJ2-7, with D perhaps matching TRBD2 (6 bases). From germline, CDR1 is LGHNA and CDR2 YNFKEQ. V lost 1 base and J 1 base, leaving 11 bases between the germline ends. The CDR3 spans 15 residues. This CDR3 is CASSQGASVSYEQYF. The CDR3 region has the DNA TGTGCCAGCAGCCAAGGGGCTAGCGTGTCCTACGAGCAGTACTTC.

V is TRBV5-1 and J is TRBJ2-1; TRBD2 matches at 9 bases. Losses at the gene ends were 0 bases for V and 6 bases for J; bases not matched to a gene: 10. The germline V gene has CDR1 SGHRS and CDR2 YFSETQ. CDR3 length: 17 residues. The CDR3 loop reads CASSLEASGTGSNEQFF. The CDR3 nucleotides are TGCGCCAGCAGCTTGGAGGCTAGCGGGACCGGTAGCAATGAGCAGTTCTTC.

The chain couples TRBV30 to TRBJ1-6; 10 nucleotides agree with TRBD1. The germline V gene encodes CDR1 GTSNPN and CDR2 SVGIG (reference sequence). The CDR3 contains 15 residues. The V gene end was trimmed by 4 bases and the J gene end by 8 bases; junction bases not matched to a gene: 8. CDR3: CAWISPGQGYSPLHF. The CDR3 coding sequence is TGTGCCTGGATCAGTCCGGGACAGGGGTATTCACCCCTCCACTTT.

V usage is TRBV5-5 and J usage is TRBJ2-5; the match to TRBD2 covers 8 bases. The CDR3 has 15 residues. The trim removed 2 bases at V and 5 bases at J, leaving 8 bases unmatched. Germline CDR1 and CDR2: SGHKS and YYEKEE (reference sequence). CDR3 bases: TGTGCCAGCAGCTTTACAGCGGGAGTGATGGAGACCCAGTACTTC. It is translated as CASSFTAGVMETQYF.

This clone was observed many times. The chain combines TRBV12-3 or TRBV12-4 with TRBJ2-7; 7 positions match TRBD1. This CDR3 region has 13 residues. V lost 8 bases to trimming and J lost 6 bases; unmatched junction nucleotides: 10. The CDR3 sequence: CASGRGDSGEQYF. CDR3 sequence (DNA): TGTGCCAGCGGAAGAGGGGACAGTGGCGAGCAGTACTTC.

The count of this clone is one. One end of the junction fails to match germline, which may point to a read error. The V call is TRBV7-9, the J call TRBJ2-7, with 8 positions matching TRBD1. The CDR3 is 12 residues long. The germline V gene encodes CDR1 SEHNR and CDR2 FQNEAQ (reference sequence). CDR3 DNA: TGTGCCAGCAGCTTAGCGCCCGGACAGGGAAACTTC. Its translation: CASSLAPGQGNF.

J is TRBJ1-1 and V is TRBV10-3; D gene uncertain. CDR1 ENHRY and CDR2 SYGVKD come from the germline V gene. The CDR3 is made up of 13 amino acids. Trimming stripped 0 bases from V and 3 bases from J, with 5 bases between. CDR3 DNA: TGTGCCATCAGTGAGTCAGGTGACACTGAAGCTTTCTTT. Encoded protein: CAISESGDTEAFF.